Listed below are T cell receptor beta chains from one sample, sequenced in a study of shared clonotypes between healthy human individuals. Using immunoSEQ multiplex PCR, the repertoire was profiled, and TCRdb retains in-frame clones only, with some absent. The sample holds about 1 million clones, approximately 72% seen once. Sequenced sample: memory CD4+ T cells sorted from blood. These receptors were taken from a man between 18 and 29 years old in good health. CDR3s include the opening cysteine and the closing phenylalanine or tryptophan. Each record gives: D gene, J gene, V gene, clone size, CDR3 protein, CDR3 DNA. The D gene is left open where the match is weak. Size is stated for part of the rows, as once, few or many counts, or as a class when the clone is expanded.

>NA|TRBJ2-7|TRBV28|few
CASLQGQSYEQYF
TGTGCCAGTCTACAGGGCCAGTCCTACGAGCAGTACTTC
>TRBD1|TRBJ1-6|TRBV6-5|NA
CASSGQAYNSPLHF
TGTGCCAGCAGTGGACAGGCCTATAATTCACCCCTCCACTTT
>TRBD2|TRBJ2-7|TRBV30|NA
CAWSTGGGLAEQYF
TGTGCCTGGAGTACCGGCGGGGGGCTTGCAGAGCAGTACTTC
>NA|TRBJ2-1|TRBV28|NA
CASSLADIFSYNEQFF
TGTGCCAGCAGTTTGGCCGACATCTTCTCCTACAATGAGCAGTTCTTC
>NA|TRBJ2-4|TRBV11-2|NA
CASSLSGGLAKNIQYF
TGTGCCAGCAGCTTAAGTGGGGGGCTAGCCAAAAACATTCAGTACTTC
>NA|TRBJ2-7|TRBV4-2|NA
CASSQDLGEQYF
TGTGCCAGCAGCCAAGATTTAGGCGAGCAGTACTTC
>NA|TRBJ1-5|TRBV19|NA
CASSIVQVSSNQPQHF
TGTGCCAGTAGTATAGTACAAGTTTCTAGCAATCAGCCCCAGCATTTT
>NA|TRBJ1-3|TRBV5-1|NA
CASSWNPGNTIYF
TGCGCCAGCAGCTGGAATCCAGGAAACACCATATATTTT
>NA|TRBJ1-4|TRBV6-6|NA
CASSYLEKLFF
TGTGCCAGCAGTTACTTGGAAAAACTGTTTTTT
>NA|TRBJ1-1|TRBV27|few
CASRRPGGEAFF
TGTGCCAGCAGACGACCAGGCGGTGAAGCTTTCTTT
>TRBD2|TRBJ2-1|TRBV5-4|few
CASSLDLAGGSYNEQFF
TGTGCCAGCAGCTTGGATCTAGCGGGAGGGTCGTACAATGAGCAGTTCTTC
>TRBD2|TRBJ2-7|TRBV11-2|NA
CASSSSARGGLF
TGTGCCAGCAGCTCTAGTGCGCGGGGGGGACTCTTC
>TRBD2|TRBJ2-7|TRBV30|NA
CAWATYRASGSGVVYEQYF
TGTGCCTGGGCTACTTATCGGGCTAGCGGGAGTGGTGTCGTCTACGAGCAGTACTTC
>NA|TRBJ2-2|TRBV4-3|NA
CASSPTDQAVTGELFF
TGCGCCAGCAGCCCCACTGATCAGGCGGTCACCGGGGAGCTGTTTTTT
>TRBD1|TRBJ1-6|TRBV5-4|many
CASSLDRGRSPLHF
TGTGCCAGCAGCTTGGACAGGGGGCGTTCACCCCTCCACTTT
>NA|TRBJ2-3|TRBV7-6|once
CASGLGLAADTQYF
TGTGCCAGCGGACTCGGGCTAGCAGCAGATACGCAGTATTTT
>TRBD1|TRBJ1-2|TRBV9|NA
CASSGRQGTGLYGYTF
TGTGCCAGCAGCGGACGACAGGGGACGGGCCTCTATGGCTACACCTTC
>NA|TRBJ2-1|TRBV15|NA
CATSRDRADYNEQFF
TGTGCCACCAGCAGAGATCGGGCAGACTACAATGAGCAGTTCTTC
>TRBD2|TRBJ2-3|TRBV19|few
CASRRSGGTDTQYF
TGTGCCAGTAGAAGAAGCGGGGGCACAGATACGCAGTATTTT
>TRBD2|TRBJ2-6|TRBV7-3|once
CASFDGRGWPGANVLTF
TGTGCCAGCTTTGACGGGAGGGGGTGGCCTGGGGCCAACGTCCTGACTTTC
>NA|TRBJ2-1|TRBV7-9|NA
CASIQGSGSYNEQFF
TGTGCCAGCATCCAGGGATCAGGCTCCTACAATGAGCAGTTCTTC
>TRBD2|TRBJ2-2|TRBV18|NA
CASSLKRIAGSNTGELFF
TGTGCCAGCTCACTCAAAAGGATAGCGGGCTCGAACACCGGGGAGCTGTTTTTT